This T cell receptor (beta chain) was observed in a study of PD-L1 blockade in urothelial cancer. As for the study in general: After treatment start, blood was analyzed at 3 weeks (second dose) and at 6 weeks. Median T cell yield from blood was fewer than 150,000.

The templates were synthetic TCR analogs, and they were spiked into each PCR. The method was immunoSEQ multiplex PCR; TCRdb's version includes in-frame clones alone and lacks a portion of them. Of some 48,000 clones listed, about 90% are singletons. Sample time point: peripheral blood 6 weeks after treatment start. Study outcomes and limitations: Greater 3-week expansion of tumor-associated blood clones was recorded for durable-benefit patients.

Germline V gene lookup returns CDR1 SQVTM and CDR2 ANQGSEA. Deletions cut 1 base from V and 5 bases from J, with 14 bases between. This CDR3 contains 14 residues. Details on this clone: Antigen specificity is unknown.

The sample was PBMCs, taken around atezolizumab (anti-PD-L1) treatment. The J gene is TRBJ1-1, the V gene TRBV29-1; D is perhaps TRBD1 (6 bases). The sequence was obtained from a man in his sixties with urothelial cancer. The CDR3 spells CSVEVWRTETEAFF. Here the CDR3 DNA reads TGCAGCGTTGAAGTATGGCGGACAGAGACTGAAGCTTTCTTT.